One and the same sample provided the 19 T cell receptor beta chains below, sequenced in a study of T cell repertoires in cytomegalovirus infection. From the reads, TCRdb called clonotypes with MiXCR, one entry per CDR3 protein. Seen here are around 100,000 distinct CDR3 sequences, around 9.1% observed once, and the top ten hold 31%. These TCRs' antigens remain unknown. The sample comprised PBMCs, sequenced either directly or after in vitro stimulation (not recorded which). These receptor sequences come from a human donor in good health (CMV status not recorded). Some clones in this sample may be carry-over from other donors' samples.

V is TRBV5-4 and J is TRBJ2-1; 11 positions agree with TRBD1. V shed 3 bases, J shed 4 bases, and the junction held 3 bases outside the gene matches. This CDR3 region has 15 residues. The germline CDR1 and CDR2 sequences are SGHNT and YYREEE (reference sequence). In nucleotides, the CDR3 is TGTGCCAGCAGCTCTCGGGACAGGGGGTACAATGAGCAGTTCTTC. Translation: CASSSRDRGYNEQFF.

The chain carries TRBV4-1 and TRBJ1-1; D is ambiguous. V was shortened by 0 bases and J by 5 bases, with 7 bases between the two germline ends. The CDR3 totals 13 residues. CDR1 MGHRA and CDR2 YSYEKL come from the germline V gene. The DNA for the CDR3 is TGCGCCAGCAGCCAAGAGCCCAAGACTGAAGCTTTCTTT. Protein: CASSQEPKTEAFF.

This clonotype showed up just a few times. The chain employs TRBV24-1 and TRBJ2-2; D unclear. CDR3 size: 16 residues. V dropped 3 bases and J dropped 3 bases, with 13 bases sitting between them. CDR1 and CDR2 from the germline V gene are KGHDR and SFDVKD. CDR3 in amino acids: CATSDPASPDTGELFF. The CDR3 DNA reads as TGTGCCACCAGTGATCCGGCGTCCCCGGACACCGGGGAGCTGTTTTTT.

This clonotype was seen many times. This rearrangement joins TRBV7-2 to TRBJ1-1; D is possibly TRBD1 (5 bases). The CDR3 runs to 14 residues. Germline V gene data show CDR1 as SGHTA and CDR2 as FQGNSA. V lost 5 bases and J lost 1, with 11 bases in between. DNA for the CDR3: TGTGCCAGCAGCATCCAGGGAGGGAACACTGAAGCTTTCTTT. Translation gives CASSIQGGNTEAFF.

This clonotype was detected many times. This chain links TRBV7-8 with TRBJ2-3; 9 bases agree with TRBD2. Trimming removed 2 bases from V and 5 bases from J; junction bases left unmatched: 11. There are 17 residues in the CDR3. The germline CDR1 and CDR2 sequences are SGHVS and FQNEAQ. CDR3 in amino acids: CASSLSGGRAGRDTQYF. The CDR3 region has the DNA TGTGCCAGCAGCTTATCCGGCGGGAGGGCCGGAAGAGATACGCAGTATTTT.

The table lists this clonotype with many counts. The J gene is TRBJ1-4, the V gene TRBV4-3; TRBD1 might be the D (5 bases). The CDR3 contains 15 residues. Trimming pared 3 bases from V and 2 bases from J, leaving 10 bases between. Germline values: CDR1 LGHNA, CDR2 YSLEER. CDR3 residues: CASSHFGGTNEKLFF. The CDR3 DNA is TGCGCCAGCAGCCATTTCGGGGGGACTAATGAAAAACTGTTTTTT.

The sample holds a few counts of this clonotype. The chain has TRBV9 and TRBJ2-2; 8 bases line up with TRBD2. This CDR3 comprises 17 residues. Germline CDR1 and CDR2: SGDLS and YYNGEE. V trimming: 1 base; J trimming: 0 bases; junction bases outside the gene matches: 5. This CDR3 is CASSVMSSGSNTGELFF. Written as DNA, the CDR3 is TGTGCCAGCAGCGTAATGTCTAGCGGGTCGAACACCGGGGAGCTGTTTTTT.

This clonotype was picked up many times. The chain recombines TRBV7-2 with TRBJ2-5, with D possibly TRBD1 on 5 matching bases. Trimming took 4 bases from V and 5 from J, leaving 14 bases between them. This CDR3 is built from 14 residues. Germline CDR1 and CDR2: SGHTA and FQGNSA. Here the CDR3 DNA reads TGTGCCAGCAGCTCCCCTGCAGGGATTGAGACCCAGTACTTC. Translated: CASSSPAGIETQYF.

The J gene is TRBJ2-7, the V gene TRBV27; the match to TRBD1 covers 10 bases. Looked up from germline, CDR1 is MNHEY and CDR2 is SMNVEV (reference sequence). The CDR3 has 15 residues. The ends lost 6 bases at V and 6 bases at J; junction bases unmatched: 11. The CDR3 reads CASSPNGQGVSEQYV. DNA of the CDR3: TGTGCCAGCAGCCCCAACGGACAGGGGGTTTCCGAGCAGTACGTC.

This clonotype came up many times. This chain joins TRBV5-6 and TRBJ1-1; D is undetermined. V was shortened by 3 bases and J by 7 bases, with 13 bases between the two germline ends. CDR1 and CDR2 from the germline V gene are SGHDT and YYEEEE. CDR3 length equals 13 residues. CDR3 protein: CASSSLRLDEAFF. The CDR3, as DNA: TGTGCCAGCAGCTCCCTAAGGCTAGATGAAGCTTTCTTT. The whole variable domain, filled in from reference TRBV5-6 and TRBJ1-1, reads DAGVTQSPTHLIKTRGQQVTLRCSPKSGHDTVSWYQQALGQGPQFIFQYYEEEERQRGNFPDRFSGHQFPNYSSELNVNALLLGDSALYLCASSSLRLDEAFFGQGTRLTVV.

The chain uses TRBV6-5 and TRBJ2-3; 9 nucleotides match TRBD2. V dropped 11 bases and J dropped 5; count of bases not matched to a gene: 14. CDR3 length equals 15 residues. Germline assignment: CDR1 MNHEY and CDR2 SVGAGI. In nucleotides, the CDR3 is TGTGCCTGCCGCCGAGCGGGGGGCCCCATAGATACGCAGTATTTT. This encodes CACRRAGGPIDTQYF.

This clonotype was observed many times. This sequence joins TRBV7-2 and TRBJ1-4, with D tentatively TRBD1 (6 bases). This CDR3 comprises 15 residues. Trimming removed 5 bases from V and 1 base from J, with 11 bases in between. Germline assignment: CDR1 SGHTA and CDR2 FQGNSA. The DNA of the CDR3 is TGTGCCAGCAGCCAGGGGACACGAACTAATGAAAAACTGTTTTTT. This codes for CASSQGTRTNEKLFF.

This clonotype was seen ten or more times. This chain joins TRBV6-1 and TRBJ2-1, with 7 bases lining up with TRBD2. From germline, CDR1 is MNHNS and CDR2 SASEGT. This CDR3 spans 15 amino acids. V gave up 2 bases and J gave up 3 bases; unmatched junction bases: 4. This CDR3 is CASSESLAVYNEQFF. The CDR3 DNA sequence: TGTGCCAGCAGTGAAAGTCTAGCGGTCTACAATGAGCAGTTCTTC.

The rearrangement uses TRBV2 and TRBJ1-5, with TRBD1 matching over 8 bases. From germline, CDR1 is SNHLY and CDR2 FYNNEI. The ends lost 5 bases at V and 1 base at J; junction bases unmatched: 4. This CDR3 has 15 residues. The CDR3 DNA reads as TGTGCCAGCAGTTCACGGACAGGGAGCAATCAGCCCCAGCATTTT. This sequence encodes CASSSRTGSNQPQHF. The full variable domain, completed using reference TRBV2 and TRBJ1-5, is EPEVTQTPSHQVTQMGQEVILRCVPISNHLYFYWYRQILGQKVEFLVSFYNNEISEKSEIFDDQFSVERPDGSNFTLKIRSTKLEDSAMYFCASSSRTGSNQPQHFGDGTRLSIL.

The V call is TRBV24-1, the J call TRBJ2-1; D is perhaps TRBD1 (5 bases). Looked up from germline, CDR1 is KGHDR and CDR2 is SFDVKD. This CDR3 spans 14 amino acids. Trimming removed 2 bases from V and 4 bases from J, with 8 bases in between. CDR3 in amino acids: CATSDSGRYNEQFF. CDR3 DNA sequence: TGTGCCACCAGTGATTCAGGGCGGTACAATGAGCAGTTCTTC.

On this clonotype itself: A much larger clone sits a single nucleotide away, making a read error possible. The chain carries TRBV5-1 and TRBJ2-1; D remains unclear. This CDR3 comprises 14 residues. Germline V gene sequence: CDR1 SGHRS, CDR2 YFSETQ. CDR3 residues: CSSSFTVAAHEQFF. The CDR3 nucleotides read TGCTCCAGCAGCTTCACCGTAGCAGCCCATGAGCAGTTCTTC.

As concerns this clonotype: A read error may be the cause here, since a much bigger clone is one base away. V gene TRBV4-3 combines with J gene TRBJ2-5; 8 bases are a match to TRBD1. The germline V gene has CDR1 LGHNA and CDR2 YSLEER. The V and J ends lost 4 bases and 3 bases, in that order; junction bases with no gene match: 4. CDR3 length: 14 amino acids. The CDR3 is CASSRNRGKETQYF. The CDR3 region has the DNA TGCGCCAGCAGCCGGAACAGGGGGAAAGAGACCCAGTACTTC.

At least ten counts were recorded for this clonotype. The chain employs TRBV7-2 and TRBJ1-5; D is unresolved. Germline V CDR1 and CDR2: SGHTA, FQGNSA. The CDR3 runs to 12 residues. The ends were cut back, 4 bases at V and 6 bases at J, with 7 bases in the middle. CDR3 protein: CASSWLGQPQHF. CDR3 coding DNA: TGTGCCAGCAGCTGGTTGGGTCAGCCCCAGCATTTT.

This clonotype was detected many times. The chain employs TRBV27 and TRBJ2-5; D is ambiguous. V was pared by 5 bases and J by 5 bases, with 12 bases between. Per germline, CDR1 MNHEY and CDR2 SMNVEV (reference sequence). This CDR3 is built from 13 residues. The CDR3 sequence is CASSPHGPETQYF. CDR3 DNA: TGTGCCAGCAGTCCCCACGGGCCGGAGACCCAGTACTTC.